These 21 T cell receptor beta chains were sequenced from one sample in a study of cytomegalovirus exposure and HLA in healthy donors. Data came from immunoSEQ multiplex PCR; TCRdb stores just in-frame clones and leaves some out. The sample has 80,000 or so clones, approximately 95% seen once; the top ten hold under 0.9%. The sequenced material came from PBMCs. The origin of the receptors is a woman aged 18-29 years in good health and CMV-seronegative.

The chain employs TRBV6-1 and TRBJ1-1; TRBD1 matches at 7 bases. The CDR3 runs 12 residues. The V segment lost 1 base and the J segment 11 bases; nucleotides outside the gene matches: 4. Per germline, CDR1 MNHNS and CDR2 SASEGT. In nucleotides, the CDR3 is TGTGCCAGCAGTGAAGGGGACAGATGGGCTTTCTTT. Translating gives CASSEGDRWAFF.

The CDR3 is CASSSASGNRPGEQFF. The CDR3 nucleotides read TGTGCCAGCAGCTCCGCTAGCGGGAATCGCCCCGGTGAGCAGTTCTTC. The rearrangement joins TRBV7-9 to TRBJ2-1; 9 bases align to TRBD2. The CDR3 covers 16 residues. The V gene end was trimmed by 4 bases and the J gene end by 9 bases; junction bases not matched to a gene: 13. Per germline, CDR1 SEHNR and CDR2 FQNEAQ (reference sequence).

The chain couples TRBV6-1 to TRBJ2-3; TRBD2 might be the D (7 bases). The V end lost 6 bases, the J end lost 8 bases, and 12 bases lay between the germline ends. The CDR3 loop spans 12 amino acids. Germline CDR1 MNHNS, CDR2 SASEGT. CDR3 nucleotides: TGTGCCAGCAGCATTCGGGGGGCTACGCAGTATTTT. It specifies CASSIRGATQYF.

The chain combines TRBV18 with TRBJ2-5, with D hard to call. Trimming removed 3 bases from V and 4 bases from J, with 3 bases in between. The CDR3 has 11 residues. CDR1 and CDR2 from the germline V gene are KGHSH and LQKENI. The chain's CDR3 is CASSPLETQYF. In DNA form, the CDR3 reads TGTGCCAGCTCACCCTTAGAGACCCAGTACTTC.

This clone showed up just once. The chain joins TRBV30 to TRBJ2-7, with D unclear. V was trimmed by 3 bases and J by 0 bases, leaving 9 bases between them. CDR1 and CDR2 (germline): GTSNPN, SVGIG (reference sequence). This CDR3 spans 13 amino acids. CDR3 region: CAWRGHSSYEQYF. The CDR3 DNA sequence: TGTGCCTGGAGGGGCCATAGCTCCTACGAGCAGTACTTC.

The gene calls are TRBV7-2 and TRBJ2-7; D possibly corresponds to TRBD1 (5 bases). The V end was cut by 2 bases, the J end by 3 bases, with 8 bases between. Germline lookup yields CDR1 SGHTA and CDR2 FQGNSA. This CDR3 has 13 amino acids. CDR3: CASSLRDSYEQYF. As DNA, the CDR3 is TGTGCCAGCAGCTTAAGAGACAGCTACGAGCAGTACTTC.

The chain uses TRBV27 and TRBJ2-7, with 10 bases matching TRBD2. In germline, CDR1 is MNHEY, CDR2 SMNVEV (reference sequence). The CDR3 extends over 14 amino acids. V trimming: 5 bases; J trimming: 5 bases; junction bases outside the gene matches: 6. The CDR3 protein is CASSPGLASDEQYF. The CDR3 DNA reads TGTGCCAGCAGTCCGGGACTAGCGAGCGACGAGCAGTACTTC.

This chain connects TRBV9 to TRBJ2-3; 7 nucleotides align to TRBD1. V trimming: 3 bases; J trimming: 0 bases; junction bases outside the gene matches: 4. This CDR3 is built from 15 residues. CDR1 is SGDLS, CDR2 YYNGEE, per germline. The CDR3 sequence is CASSAGTDSTDTQYF. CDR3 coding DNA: TGTGCCAGCAGCGCCGGGACAGATAGCACAGATACGCAGTATTTT.

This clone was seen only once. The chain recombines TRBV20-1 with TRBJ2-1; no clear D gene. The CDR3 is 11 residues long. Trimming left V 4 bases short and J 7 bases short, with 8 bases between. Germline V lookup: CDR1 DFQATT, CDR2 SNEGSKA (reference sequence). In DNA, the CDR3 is TGCAGTGCTACCCCTAGAAATGAGCAGTTCTTC. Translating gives CSATPRNEQFF.

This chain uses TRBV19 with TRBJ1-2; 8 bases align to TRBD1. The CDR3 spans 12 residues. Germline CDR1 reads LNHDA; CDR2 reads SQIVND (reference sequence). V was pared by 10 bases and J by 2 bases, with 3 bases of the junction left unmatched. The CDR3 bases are TGTGCCATCTGGACAGGGAACTATGGCTACACCTTC. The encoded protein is CAIWTGNYGYTF.

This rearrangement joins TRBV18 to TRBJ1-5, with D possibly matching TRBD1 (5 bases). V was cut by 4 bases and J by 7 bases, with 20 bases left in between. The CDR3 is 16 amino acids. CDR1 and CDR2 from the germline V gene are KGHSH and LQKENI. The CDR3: CASSLTPSTARQPQHF. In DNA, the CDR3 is TGTGCCAGCTCACTAACACCTTCGACAGCGAGGCAGCCCCAGCATTTT. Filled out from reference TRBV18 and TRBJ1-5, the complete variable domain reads NAGVMQNPRHLVRRRGQEARLRCSPMKGHSHVYWYRQLPEEGLKFMVYLQKENIIDESGMPKERFSAEFPKEGPSILRIQQVVRGDSAAYFCASSLTPSTARQPQHFGDGTRLSIL.

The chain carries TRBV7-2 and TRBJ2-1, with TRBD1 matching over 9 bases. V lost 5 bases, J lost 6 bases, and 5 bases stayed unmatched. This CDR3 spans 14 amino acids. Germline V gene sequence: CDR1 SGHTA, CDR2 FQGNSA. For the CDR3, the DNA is TGTGCCAGCAGCCTAGGACAGGGGAGCAATGAGCAGTTCTTC. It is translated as CASSLGQGSNEQFF.

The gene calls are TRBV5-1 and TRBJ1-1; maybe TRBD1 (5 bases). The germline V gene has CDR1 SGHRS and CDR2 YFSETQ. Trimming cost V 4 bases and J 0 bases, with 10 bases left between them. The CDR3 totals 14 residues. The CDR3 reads CASSGGTLNTEAFF. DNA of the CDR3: TGCGCCAGCAGCGGCGGGACGCTGAACACTGAAGCTTTCTTT.

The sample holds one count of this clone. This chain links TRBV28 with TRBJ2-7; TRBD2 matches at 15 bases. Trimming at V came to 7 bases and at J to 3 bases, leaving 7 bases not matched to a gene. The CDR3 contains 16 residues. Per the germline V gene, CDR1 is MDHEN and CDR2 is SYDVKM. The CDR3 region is CASTGGGLAGGYEQYF. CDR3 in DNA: TGTGCCAGCACAGGTGGGGGACTAGCGGGAGGCTACGAGCAGTACTTC.

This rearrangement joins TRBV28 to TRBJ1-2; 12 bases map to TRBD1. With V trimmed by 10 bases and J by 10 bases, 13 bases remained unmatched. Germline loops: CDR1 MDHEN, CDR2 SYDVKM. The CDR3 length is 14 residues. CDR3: CATHSLGQGADYTF. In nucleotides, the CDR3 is TGTGCCACTCACTCCCTGGGACAGGGGGCCGACTACACCTTC.

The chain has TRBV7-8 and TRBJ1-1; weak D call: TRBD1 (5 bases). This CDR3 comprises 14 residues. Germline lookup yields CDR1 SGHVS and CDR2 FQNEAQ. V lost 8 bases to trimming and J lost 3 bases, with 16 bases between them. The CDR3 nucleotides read TGTGCCAGCGACCCAGTCGGGGGTGACACTGAAGCTTTCTTT. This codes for CASDPVGGDTEAFF. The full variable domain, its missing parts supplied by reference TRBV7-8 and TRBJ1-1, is GAGVSQSPRYKVAKRGQDVALRCDPISGHVSLFWYQQALGQGPEFLTYFQNEAQLDKSGLPSDRFFAERPEGSVSTLKIQRTQQEDSAVYLCASDPVGGDTEAFFGQGTRLTVV.

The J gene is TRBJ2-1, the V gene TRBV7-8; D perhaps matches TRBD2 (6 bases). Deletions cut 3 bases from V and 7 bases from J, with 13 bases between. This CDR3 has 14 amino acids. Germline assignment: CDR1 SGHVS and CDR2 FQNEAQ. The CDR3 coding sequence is TGTGCCAGCAGCTTGCGCGCGGGACGAAATGAGCAGTTCTTC. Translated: CASSLRAGRNEQFF.

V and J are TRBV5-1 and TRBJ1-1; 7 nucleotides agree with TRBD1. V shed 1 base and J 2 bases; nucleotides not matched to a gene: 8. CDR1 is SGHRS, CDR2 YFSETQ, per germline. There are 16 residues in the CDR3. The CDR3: CASSLTPGQINTEAFF. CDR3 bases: TGCGCCAGCAGCTTGACCCCGGGACAGATTAACACTGAAGCTTTCTTT.

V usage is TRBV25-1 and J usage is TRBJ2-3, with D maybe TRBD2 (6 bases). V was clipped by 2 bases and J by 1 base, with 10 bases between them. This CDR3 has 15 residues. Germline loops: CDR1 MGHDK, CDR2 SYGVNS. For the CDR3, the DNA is TGTGCCAGCAGTGAAAGGGCTAGCGGCACAGATACGCAGTATTTT. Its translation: CASSERASGTDTQYF.

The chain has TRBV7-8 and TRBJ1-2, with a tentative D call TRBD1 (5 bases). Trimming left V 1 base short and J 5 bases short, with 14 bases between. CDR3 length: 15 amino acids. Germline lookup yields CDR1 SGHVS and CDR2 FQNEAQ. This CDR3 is CASSLGGESWYGYTF. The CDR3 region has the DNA TGTGCCAGCAGCTTAGGGGGCGAGAGCTGGTATGGCTACACCTTC.

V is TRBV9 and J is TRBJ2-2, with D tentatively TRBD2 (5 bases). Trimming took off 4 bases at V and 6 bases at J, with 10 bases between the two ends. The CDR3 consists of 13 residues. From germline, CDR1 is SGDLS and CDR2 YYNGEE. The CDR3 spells CASSPSGPGELFF. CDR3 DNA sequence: TGTGCCAGCAGCCCCAGCGGACCCGGGGAGCTGTTTTTT.